The clone carrying this TCR beta chain appeared a few times. Its target is unknown. Semi-nested PCR with Nested Universal Primer A followed constant-region reverse priming of full-length variable regions. TCRdb reprocessed the 5' RACE reads with MiXCR, giving one entry per CDR3 protein. The sample lists about 50,000 distinct CDR3 sequences, about 28% occurring once. General study points: Larger-cohort validation covered only one TCR beta V-J rearrangement. In terms of TCR gene usage, tumor memory CD4+ T cells clustered together with blood and lymph node memory CD4+ cells, as well as with lymph node naive CD4+ cells. Greatest tumor Treg TCR overlap was with tumor naive CD4+ cells.

Trimming shortened V by 0 bases and J by 2 bases, and 15 bases separated the two germline ends. The CDR3 runs 17 residues. The germline V gene has CDR1 SGHRS and CDR2 YFSETQ. The chain has TRBV5-1 and TRBJ2-1; either TRBD1 or TRBD2 may supply D (7 bases each). This TCR was sampled from a female donor with breast cancer. Sequences were obtained from naive CD4+ T cells sorted from blood. Subset indicated: naive CD4+ T cells, CD4+CD45RA+CD25-. CDR3 amino acids: CASSLGPAGGAYNEQFF. CDR3 coding DNA: TGCGCCAGCAGCTTGGGACCAGCAGGGGGGGCCTACAATGAGCAGTTCTTC.